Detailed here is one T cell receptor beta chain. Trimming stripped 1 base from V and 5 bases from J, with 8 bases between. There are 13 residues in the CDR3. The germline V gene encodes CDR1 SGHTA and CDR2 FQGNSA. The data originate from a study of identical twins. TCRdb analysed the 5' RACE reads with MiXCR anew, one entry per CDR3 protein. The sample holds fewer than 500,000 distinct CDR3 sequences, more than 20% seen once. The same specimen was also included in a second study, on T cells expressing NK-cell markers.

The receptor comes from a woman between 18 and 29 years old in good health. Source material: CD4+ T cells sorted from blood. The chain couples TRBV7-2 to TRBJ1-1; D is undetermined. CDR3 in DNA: TGTGCCAGCAGCTTAGTAAGGCAGACTGAAGCTTTCTTT. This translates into CASSLVRQTEAFF.